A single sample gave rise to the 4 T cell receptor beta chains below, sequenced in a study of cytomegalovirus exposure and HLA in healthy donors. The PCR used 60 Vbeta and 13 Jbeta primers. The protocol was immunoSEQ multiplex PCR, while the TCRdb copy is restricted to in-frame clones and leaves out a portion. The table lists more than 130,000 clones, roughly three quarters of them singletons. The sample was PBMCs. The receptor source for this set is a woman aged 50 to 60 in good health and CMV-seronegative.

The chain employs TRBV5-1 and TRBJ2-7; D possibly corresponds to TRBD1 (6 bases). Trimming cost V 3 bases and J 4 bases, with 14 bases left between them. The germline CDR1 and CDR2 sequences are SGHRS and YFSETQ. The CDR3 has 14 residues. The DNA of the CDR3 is TGCGCCAGCAGCTGGGACATCCCAACGTACGAGCAGTACTTC. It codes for CASSWDIPTYEQYF.

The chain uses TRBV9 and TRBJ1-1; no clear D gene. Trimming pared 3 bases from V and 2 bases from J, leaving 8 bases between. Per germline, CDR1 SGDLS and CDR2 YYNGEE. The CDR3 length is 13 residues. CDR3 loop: CASSGALNTEAFF. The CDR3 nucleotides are TGTGCCAGCAGCGGAGCTTTAAACACTGAAGCTTTCTTT. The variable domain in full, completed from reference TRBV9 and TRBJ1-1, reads DSGVTQTPKHLITATGQRVTLRCSPRSGDLSVYWYQQSLDQGLQFLIQYYNGEERAKGNILERFSAQQFPDLHSELNLSSLELGDSALYFCASSGALNTEAFFGQGTRLTVV.

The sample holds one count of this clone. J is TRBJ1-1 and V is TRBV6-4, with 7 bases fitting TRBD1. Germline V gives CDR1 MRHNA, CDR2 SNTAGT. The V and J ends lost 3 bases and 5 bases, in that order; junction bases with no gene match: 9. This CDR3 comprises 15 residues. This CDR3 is CASSEDGDSGTEAFF. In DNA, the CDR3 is TGTGCCAGCAGTGAAGATGGGGACAGCGGGACTGAAGCTTTCTTT.

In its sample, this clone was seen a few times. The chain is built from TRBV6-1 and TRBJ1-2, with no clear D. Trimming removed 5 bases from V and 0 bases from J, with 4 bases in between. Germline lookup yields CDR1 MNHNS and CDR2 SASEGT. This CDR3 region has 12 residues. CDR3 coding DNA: TGTGCCAGCAGTACACCTAACTATGGCTACACCTTC. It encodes CASSTPNYGYTF.